This TCR beta chain was recovered during a study of beta chain features in type 1 diabetes (dated by TCRdb to between 2017 and 2018). Looking at the study overall: Mean age, gender distribution, total cell number and subset yield did not differ between patients and healthy donors. A total of 85 million to 140 million sorted cells were examined across all samples, and a strong correlation was observed between cell number per subset and RNA yield. The study compared TCRB repertoires of sorted circulating CD4+ T cell subsets between recently diagnosed type 1 diabetes patients and matched healthy donors. Whereas all 30 or so donors provided naive and central memory subsets, regulatory and stem cell-like memory subsets were isolated from just 8 patients and roughly eight healthy donors.

Each donor gave one peripheral blood draw, averaging roughly 0.11 L, which was collected into heparinised tubes. Using a panel that included CD45RO, CCR7, CD25, CD127, CD95 and CD27, naive, central memory, regulatory and stem cell-like memory CD4+ T cells were sorted on a BD FACSAria II. All sorted populations exceeded 95% purity. PBMCs were isolated immediately by Lymphoprep density gradient centrifugation and stained directly without culture. Samples were stained and sorted in pairs, with one healthy donor and one patient per experiment, so that batch effects were minimized. This clone was observed a few times. There is no known antigen for this receptor. The sample holds no much larger clone one base away, and base qualities are not on file. The entire amount of isolated RNA was reverse transcribed using the High Capacity cDNA Reverse Transcription Kit, so the sequenced TCRB transcripts were expressed ones. Deep immunoSEQ sequencing was performed on naive, central memory and regulatory T cell samples, with an average of approximately 4 million total reads per sample. Sorted cells were lysed in RLT buffer, and RNA was extracted using DNase-treated RNeasy Micro or Mini kits according to cell number. To prevent cross-contamination, every cell subset was processed on its own, while patient and healthy donor samples were processed together. The immunoSEQ multiplex PCR was used to amplify TCRB sequences from cDNA, generating 87-bp fragments that spanned the CDR3 region. Amplicons were sequenced on the Illumina HiSeq platform. Regarding the original processing steps: Synthetic template baselines were used to correct PCR bias computationally, reads within Hamming distance 2 were collapsed, and singletons that could not be merged were discarded. Reads were aligned against IMGT to assign V, D and J genes, CDR3 length and insertions or deletions at six rearrangement sites. Within each subset, clonotype counts were normalized to sorted cell number, after which true diversity and Gini coefficients were computed with the tcR R package. The overlap coefficient, calculated on TCRB nucleotide sequences, was used to measure repertoire sharing. Drawn from immuneACCESS, this table holds only the in-frame rearrangements with V and J called that TCRdb kept. Clones are partly lost; checked studies trace under half to an unresolved V gene and leave the rest unexplained. V and J calls and clone size are given by that table; D and trimming were obtained from the DNA. Recorded for this sample are a few hundred thousand clones; about 10% of them occurred a single time. The biggest ten clones account for roughly 0.6% of the sample.

What the authors observed across the whole study: In all four CD4+ subsets, TCRB CDR3 length was moderately but significantly shorter in type 1 diabetes patients. Sequencing cDNA rather than genomic DNA could over-represent highly expressing activated cells, although activation and CD3 levels did not differ between groups. At VDJ recombination sites, patients with type 1 diabetes made fewer insertions and deleted more nucleotides, a pattern implying thymic rearrangement abnormalities. Because the HLA sub-analyses included only small numbers of individuals, any influence of HLA type on TCRB rearrangement was left unresolved. The naive, central memory and regulatory TCRB repertoires appeared to resemble one another more closely among patients than among healthy donors. Shorter templates might be favored by PCR, yet because patient and control samples were amplified and corrected together, any such skew would affect both groups equally.

V is clipped by 6 bases and J by 7 bases, and the sequence between their germline boundaries is 12 bases long. Taken from cysteine to phenylalanine, the CDR3 has 13 residues. Just CDR3 DNA is preserved here, 39 bases in frame from base 1. The germline V gene yields SNHLY for CDR1 and FYNNEI for CDR2. Input material: central memory CD4+ T cells from blood. The chain is made from TRBV2 and TRBJ2-2; the D segment cannot be called with confidence. The source is a man aged 25-40 years with type 1 diabetes. Here the CDR3 is given as CASRFQEIGELFF. The nucleotide sequence reads as follows: TGTGCCAGCAGATTCCAGGAAATCGGGGAGCTGTTTTTT.